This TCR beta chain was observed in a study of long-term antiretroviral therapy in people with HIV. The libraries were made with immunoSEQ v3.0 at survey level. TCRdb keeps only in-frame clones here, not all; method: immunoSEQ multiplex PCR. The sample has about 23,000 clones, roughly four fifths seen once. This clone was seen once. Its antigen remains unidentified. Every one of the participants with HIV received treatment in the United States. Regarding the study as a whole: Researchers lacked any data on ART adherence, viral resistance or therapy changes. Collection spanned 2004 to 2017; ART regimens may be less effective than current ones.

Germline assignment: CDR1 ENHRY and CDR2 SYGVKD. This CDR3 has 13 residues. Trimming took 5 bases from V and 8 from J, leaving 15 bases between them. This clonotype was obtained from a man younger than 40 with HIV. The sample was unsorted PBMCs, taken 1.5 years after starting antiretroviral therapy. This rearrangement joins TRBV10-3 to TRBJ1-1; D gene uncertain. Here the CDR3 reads CAISLDGYTEAFF. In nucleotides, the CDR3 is TGTGCCATCAGTCTTGACGGATATACCGAAGCTTTCTTT.